The 3 T cell receptor beta chains presented below share a single source sample, sequenced in a study of blood T cell repertoires in COVID-19. Libraries were prepared by immunoSEQ multiplex PCR; TCRdb keeps only in-frame clonotypes and omits some of them. This table holds 180,000 or so clones, around 80% found once. The sample comprised PBMCs or T cells enriched from blood (not recorded which). The receptors stem from a man aged 45-65 years who had recovered from COVID-19.

This clone was seen more than once but under ten times. The chain combines TRBV7-6 with TRBJ2-7; 11 nucleotides line up with TRBD2. With 5 bases clipped from V and 3 bases from J, the junction kept 9 bases outside the gene matches. Germline CDR1 is SGHVS and CDR2 is FNYEAQ. The CDR3 runs 16 residues. The CDR3 coding sequence is TGTGCCAGCAGCCCAAAGGGACTAGCGGAAATCTACGAGCAGTACTTC. As protein: CASSPKGLAEIYEQYF.

The sample holds a few counts of this clone. The sample carries other DNA sequences with the same CDR3. The chain employs TRBV20-1 and TRBJ2-5; D unresolved. The CDR3 is made up of 11 amino acids. Trimming shortened V by 2 bases and J by 3 bases, and 4 bases separated the two germline ends. Germline V gene lookup returns CDR1 DFQATT and CDR2 SNEGSKA (reference sequence). CDR3 amino acids: CSARPEETQYF. The CDR3 coding sequence is TGCAGTGCTAGACCGGAAGAGACCCAGTACTTC.

CDR3 nucleotide sequence: TGTGCCAGCAGTTACTCAACAGGGGGGAGTGAAGCTTTCTTT. Protein product: CASSYSTGGSEAFF. The chain couples TRBV6-5 to TRBJ1-1, with 8 bases fitting TRBD1. V lost 0 bases, J lost 7 bases, and 4 bases stayed unmatched. The CDR3 loop spans 14 amino acids. From germline, CDR1 is MNHEY and CDR2 SVGAGI.